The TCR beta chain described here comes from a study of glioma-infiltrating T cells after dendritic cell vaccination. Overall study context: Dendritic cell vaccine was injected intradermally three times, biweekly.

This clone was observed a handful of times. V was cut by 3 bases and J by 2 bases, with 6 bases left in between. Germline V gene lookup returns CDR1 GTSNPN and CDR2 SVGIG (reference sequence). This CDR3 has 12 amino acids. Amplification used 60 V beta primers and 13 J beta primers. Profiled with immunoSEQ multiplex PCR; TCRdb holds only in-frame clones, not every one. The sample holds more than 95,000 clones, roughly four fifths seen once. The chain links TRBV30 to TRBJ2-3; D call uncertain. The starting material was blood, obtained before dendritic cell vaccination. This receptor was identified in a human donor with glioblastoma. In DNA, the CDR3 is TGTGCCTGGAGCGGTCCCACAGATACGCAGTATTTT. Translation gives CAWSGPTDTQYF. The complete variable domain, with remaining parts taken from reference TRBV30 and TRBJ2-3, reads SQTIHQWPATLVQPVGSPLSLECTVEGTSNPNLYWYRQAAGRGLQLLFYSVGIGQISSEVPQNLSASRPQDRQFILSSKKLLLSDSGFYLCAWSGPTDTQYFGPGTRLTVL.